This T cell receptor (beta chain) was captured by sequencing in a study of T cell responses to AZD1222 COVID-19 vaccine. Broader study findings: None of the repertoires were sampled until the peak T cell response had passed. Unmutated regions of variants are reportedly targeted by nearly half of spike-specific TCRs. Spike regions recognized by vaccine-associated CD4 TCRs spanned the protein, led by 160-218 and 743-854.

Of note for this clone: The antigen remains undetermined.

The protocol was immunoSEQ multiplex PCR, while the TCRdb copy is restricted to in-frame clones and leaves out a portion. The sample carries about 140,000 clones, approximately 90% recorded once. This material consisted of peripheral blood, taken on day 0 of AZD1222 vaccination. The origin of this receptor is an adult in good health.

The CDR3: CASRTSLTFSGELFF. CDR3 sequence (DNA): TGTGCCAGCAGGACCAGCCTGACCTTTAGCGGGGAGCTGTTTTTT. This chain connects TRBV2 to TRBJ2-2; no firm D call. Trimming pared 6 bases from V and 7 bases from J, leaving 18 bases between. The CDR3 spans 15 residues. Germline V gives CDR1 SNHLY, CDR2 FYNNEI.